The present T cell receptor (beta chain) was sequenced within a study of CD8+ T cells in alopecia areata. Overall study: Patients took tofacitinib for 6 to 18 months, followed by 6 drug-free months. Study-level results: Treatment with tofacitinib significantly lowered scalp clonality and reduced expanded CD8+ clones among the top 100.

Germline V CDR1 and CDR2: SGHVS, FQNEAQ. The CDR3 sequence is 15 residues long. The V gene end was trimmed by 5 bases and the J gene end by 4 bases; junction bases not matched to a gene: 6. As the sequencing template, cDNA was produced by extracting RNA and reverse transcribing it. Profiled with immunoSEQ multiplex PCR; TCRdb holds only in-frame clones, not every one. The sample has roughly 220,000 clones, 35% to 40% seen once. As to this clone: Antigen specificity is unknown.

Regarding treatment: oral pan-JAK inhibitor, 5-10 mg twice daily. Alopecia areata patients provided lesional scalp punch biopsies and peripheral blood. The sample here was CD4+ T cells sorted from blood, taken between weeks 30 and 35, from a patient treated with tofacitinib. The J gene is TRBJ2-1, the V gene TRBV7-8, with 9 bases aligning to TRBD1. The source is a human donor with alopecia areata. The CDR3 DNA sequence: TGTGCCAGCAGCCGGGGACAGGGTTTATACAATGAGCAGTTCTTC. Amino acids: CASSRGQGLYNEQFF.